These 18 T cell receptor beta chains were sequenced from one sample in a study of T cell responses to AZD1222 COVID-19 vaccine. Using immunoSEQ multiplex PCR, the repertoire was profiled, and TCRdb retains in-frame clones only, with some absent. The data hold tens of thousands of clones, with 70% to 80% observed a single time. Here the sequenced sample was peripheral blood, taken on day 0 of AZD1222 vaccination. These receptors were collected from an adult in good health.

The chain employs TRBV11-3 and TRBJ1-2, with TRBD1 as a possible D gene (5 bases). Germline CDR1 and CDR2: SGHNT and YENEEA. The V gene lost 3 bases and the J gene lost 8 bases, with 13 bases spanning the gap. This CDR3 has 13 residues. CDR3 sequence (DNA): TGTGCCAGCAGCTTGGGTCAAGGGGTAGGCTACACCTTC. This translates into CASSLGQGVGYTF. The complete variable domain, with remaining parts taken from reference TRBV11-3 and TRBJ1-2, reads EAGVVQSPRYKIIEKKQPVAFWCNPISGHNTLYWYLQNLGQGPELLIRYENEEAVDDSQLPKDRFSAERLKGVDSTLKIQPAELGDSAVYLCASSLGQGVGYTFGSGTRLTVV.

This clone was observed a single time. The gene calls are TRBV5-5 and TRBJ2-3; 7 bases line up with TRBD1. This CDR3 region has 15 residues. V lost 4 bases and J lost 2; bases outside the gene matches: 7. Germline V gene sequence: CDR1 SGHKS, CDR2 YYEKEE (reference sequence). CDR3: CASSLYDRVTDTQYF. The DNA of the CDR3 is TGTGCCAGCAGCCTATATGACAGGGTCACAGATACGCAGTATTTT.

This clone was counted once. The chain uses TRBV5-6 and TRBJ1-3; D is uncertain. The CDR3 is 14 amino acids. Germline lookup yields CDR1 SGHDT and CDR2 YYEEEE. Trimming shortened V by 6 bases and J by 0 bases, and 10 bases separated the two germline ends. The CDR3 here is CASTYGGSGNTIYF. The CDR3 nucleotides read TGTGCCAGCACCTACGGAGGCTCTGGAAACACCATATATTTT.

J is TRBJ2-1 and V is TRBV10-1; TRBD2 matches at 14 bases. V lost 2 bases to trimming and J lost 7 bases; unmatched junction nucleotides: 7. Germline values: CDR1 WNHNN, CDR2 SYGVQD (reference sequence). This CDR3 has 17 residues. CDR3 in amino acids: CASSEPPGLAGANEQFF. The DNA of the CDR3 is TGCGCCAGCAGTGAGCCCCCGGGACTAGCGGGAGCAAATGAGCAGTTCTTC.

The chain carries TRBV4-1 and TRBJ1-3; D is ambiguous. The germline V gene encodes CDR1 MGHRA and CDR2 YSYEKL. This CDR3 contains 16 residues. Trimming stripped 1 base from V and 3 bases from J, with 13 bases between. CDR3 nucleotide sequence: TGCGCCAGCAGCCAAGTAGCGGCTACGAGTGGAAACACCATATATTTT. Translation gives CASSQVAATSGNTIYF.

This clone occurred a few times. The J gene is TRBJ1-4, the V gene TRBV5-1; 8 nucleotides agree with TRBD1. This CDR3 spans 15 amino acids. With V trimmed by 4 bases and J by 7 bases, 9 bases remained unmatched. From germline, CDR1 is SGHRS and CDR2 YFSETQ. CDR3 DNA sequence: TGCGCCAGCAGCAATACAGGGGGGATAGGTGAAAAACTGTTTTTT. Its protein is CASSNTGGIGEKLFF.

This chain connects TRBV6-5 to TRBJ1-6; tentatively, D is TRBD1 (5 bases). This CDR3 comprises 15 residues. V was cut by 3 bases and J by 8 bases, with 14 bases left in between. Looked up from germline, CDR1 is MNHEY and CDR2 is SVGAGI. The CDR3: CASSYEGTPDSPLHF. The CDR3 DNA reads TGTGCCAGCAGTTATGAAGGGACTCCGGATTCACCCCTCCACTTT.

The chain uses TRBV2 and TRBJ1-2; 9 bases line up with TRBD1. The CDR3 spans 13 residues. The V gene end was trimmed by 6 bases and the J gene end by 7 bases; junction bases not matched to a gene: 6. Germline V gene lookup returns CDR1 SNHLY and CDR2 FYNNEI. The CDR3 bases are TGTGCCAGCAGCCCCGGGACAGGGCTTGGCTACACCTTC. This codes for CASSPGTGLGYTF.

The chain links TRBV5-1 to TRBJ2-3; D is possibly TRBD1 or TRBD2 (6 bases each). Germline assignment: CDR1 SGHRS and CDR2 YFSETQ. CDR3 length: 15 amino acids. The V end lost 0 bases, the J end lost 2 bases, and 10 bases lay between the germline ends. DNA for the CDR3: TGCGCCAGCAGCTTGGAGGGGGGATCCACAGATACGCAGTATTTT. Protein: CASSLEGGSTDTQYF.

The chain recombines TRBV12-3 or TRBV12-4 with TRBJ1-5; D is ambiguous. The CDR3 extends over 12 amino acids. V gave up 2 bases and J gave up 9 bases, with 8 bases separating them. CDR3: CASSLPQRPQHF. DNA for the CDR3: TGTGCCAGCAGTTTACCCCAACGGCCCCAGCATTTT.

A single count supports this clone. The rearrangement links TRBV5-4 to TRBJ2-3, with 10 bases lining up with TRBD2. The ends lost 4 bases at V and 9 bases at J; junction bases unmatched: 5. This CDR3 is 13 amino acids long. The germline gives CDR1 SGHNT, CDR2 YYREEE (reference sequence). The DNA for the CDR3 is TGTGCCAGCAGCCTCGGACTAGCGGAAACGCAGTATTTT. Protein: CASSLGLAETQYF.

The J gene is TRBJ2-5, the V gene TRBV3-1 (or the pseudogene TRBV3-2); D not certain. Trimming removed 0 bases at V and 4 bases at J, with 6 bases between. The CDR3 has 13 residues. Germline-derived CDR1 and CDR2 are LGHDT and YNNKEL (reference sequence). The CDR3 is CASSQEPPETQYF. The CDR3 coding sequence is TGTGCCAGCAGCCAAGAGCCCCCAGAGACCCAGTACTTC.

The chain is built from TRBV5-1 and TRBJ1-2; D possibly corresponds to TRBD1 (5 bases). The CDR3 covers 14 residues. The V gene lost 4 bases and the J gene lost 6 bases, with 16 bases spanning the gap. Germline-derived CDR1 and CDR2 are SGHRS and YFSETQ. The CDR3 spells CASSPVGGADGYTF. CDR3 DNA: TGCGCCAGCAGCCCCGTCGGAGGGGCGGATGGCTACACCTTC.

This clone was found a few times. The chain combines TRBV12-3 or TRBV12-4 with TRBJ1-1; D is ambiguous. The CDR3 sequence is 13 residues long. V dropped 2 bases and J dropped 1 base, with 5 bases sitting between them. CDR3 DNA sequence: TGTGCCAGCAGTTTATCGCCGAACACTGAAGCTTTCTTT. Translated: CASSLSPNTEAFF.

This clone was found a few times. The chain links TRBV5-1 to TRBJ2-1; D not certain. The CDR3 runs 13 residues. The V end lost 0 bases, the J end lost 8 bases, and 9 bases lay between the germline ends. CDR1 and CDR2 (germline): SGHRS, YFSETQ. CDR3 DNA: TGCGCCAGCAGCTTGGGACTTCTGGATGAGCAGTTCTTC. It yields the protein CASSLGLLDEQFF.

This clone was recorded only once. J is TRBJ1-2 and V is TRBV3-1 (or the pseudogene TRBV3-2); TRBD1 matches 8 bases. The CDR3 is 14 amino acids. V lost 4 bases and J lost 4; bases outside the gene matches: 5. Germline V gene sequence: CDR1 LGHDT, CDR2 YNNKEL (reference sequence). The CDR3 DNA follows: TGTGCCAGCAGCCTCCAGGGGGCGGGCTATGGCTACACCTTC. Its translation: CASSLQGAGYGYTF.

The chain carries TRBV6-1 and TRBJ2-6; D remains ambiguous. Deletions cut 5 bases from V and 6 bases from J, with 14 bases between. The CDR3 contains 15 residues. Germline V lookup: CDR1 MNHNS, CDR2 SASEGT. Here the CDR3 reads CASSPGPYVANVLTF. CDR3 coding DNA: TGTGCCAGCAGTCCAGGTCCTTATGTGGCCAACGTCCTGACTTTC.

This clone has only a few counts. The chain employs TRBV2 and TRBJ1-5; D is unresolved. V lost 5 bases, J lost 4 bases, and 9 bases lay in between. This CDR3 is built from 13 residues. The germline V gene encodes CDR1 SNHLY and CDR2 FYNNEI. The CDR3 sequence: CASSQMGNQPQHF. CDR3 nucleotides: TGTGCCAGCAGTCAGATGGGGAATCAGCCCCAGCATTTT. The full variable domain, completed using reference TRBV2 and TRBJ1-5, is EPEVTQTPSHQVTQMGQEVILRCVPISNHLYFYWYRQILGQKVEFLVSFYNNEISEKSEIFDDQFSVERPDGSNFTLKIRSTKLEDSAMYFCASSQMGNQPQHFGDGTRLSIL.